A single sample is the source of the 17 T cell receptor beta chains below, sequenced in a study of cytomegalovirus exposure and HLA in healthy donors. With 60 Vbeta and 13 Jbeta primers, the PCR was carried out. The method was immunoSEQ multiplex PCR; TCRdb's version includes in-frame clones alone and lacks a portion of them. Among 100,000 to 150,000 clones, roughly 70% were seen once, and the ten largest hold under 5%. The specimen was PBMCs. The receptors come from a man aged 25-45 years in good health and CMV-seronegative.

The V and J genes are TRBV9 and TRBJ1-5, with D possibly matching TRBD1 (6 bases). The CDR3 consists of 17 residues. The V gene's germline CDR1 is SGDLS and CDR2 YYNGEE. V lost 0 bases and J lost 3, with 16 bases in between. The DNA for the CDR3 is TGTGCCAGCAGCGTAGATACAGGGCCCGATGACAATCAGCCCCAGCATTTT. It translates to CASSVDTGPDDNQPQHF.

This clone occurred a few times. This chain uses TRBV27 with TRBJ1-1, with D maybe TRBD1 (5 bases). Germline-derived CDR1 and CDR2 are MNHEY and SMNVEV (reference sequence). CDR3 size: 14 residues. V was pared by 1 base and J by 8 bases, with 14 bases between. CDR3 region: CASSLFPTAPEAFF. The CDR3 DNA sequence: TGTGCCAGCAGTTTATTCCCGACAGCCCCCGAAGCTTTCTTT.

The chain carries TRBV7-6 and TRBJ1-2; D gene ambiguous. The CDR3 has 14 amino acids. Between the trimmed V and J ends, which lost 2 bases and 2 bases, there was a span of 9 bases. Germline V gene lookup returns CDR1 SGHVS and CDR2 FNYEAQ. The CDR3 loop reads CASSLKGANYGYTF. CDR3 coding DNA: TGTGCCAGCAGCTTAAAGGGAGCCAACTATGGCTACACCTTC. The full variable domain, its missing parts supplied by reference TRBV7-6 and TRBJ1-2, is GAGVSQSPRYKVTKRGQDVALRCDPISGHVSLYWYRQALGQGPEFLTYFNYEAQQDKSGLPNDRFSAERPEGSISTLTIQRTEQRDSAMYRCASSLKGANYGYTFGSGTRLTVV.

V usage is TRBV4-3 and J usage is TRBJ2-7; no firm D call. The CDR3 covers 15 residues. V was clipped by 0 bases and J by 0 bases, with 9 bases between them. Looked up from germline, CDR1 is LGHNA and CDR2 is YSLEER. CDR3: CASSQDRVSSYEQYF. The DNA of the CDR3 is TGCGCCAGCAGCCAAGATCGCGTGTCCTCCTACGAGCAGTACTTC.

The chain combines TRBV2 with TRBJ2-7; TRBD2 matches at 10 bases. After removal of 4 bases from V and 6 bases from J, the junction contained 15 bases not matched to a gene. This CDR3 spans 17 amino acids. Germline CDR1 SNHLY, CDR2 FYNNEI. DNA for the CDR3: TGTGCCAGCAGTGCGAGGATGGGGACTAGCGTACGTATCGAGCAGTACTTC. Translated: CASSARMGTSVRIEQYF.

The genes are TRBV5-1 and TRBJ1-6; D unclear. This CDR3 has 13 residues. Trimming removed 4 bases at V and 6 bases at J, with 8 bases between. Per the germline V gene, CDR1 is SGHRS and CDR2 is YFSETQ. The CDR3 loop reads CASSRRSNSPLHF. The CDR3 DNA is TGCGCCAGCAGCCGAAGGAGTAATTCACCCCTCCACTTT.

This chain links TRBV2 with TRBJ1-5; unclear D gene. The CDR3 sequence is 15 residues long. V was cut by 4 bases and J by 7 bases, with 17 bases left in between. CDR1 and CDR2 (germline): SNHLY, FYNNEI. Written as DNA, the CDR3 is TGTGCCAGCAGTGGGGAGGTGGGGTGGGAACAGCCCCAGCATTTT. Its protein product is CASSGEVGWEQPQHF.

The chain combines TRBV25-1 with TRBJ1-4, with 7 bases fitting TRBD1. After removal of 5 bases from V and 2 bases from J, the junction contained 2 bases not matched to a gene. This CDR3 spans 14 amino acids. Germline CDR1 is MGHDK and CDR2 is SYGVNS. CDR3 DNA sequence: TGTGCCAGCAGTCCGACAGGGACTAATGAAAAACTGTTTTTT. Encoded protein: CASSPTGTNEKLFF.

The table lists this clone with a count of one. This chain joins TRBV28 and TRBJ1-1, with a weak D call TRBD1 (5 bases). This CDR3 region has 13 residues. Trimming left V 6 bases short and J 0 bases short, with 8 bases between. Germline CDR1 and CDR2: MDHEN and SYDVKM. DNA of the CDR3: TGTGCCAGCAGCCTCAGGGTGAACACTGAAGCTTTCTTT. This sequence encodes CASSLRVNTEAFF.

CDR3 in DNA: TGTGCCAGCCGGCGGACACCATACAATGAGCAGTTCTTC. Protein sequence: CASRRTPYNEQFF. The chain combines TRBV7-3 with TRBJ2-1; possibly TRBD1 for D (5 bases). Trimming cost V 8 bases and J 4 bases, with 12 bases left between them. The CDR3 length is 13 residues. Germline V gene sequence: CDR1 SGHTA, CDR2 FQGTGA.

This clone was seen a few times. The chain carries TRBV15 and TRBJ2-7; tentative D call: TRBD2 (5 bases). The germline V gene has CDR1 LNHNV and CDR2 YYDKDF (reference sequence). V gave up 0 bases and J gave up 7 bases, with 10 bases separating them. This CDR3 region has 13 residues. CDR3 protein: CATSRDIRGEQYF. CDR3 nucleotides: TGTGCCACCAGCAGAGATATCCGCGGGGAGCAGTACTTC.

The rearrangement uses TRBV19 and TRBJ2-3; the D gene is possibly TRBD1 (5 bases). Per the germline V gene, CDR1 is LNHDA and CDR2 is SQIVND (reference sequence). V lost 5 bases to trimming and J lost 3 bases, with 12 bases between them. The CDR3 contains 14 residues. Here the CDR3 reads CASSWGAPTDTQYF. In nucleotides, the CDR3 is TGTGCCAGTAGTTGGGGCGCGCCAACAGATACGCAGTATTTT.

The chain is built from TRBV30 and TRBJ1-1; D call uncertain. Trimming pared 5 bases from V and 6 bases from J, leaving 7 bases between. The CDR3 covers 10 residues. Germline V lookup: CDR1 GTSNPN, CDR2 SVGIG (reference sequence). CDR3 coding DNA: TGTGCCTGGCTGTCCGCTGAAGCTTTCTTT. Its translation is CAWLSAEAFF. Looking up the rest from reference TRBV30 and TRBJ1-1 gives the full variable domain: SQTIHQWPATLVQPVGSPLSLECTVEGTSNPNLYWYRQAAGRGLQLLFYSVGIGQISSEVPQNLSASRPQDRQFILSSKKLLLSDSGFYLCAWLSAEAFFGQGTRLTVV.

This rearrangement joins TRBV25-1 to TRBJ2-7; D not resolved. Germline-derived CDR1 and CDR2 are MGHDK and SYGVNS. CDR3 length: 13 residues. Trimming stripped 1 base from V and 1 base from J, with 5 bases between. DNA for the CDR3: TGTGCCAGCAGTGAATCCCCTTCCTACGAGCAGTACTTC. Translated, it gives CASSESPSYEQYF.

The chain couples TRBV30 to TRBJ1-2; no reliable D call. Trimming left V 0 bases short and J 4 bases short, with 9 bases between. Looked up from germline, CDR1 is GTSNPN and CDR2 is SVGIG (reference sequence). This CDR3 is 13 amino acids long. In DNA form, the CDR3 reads TGTGCCTGGAGTGTTCAGTCCCTCTATGGCTACACCTTC. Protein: CAWSVQSLYGYTF.

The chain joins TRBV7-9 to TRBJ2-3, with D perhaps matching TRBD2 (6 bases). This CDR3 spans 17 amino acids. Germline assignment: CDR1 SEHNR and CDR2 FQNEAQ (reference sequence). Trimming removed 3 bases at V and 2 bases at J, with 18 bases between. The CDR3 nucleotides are TGTGCCAGCAGCTTTCCCGGGACTCTTGACGACACAGATACGCAGTATTTT. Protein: CASSFPGTLDDTDTQYF. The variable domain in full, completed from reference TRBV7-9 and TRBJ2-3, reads DTGVSQNPRHKITKRGQNVTFRCDPISEHNRLYWYRQTLGQGPEFLTYFQNEAQLEKSRLLSDRFSAERPKGSFSTLEIQRTEQGDSAMYLCASSFPGTLDDTDTQYFGPGTRLTVL.

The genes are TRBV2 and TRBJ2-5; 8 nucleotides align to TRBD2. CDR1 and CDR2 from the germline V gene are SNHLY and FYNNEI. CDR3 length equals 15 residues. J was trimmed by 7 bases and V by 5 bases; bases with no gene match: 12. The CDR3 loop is CASSPSSGSGGTQYF. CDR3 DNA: TGTGCCAGCAGTCCCTCTAGCGGGTCGGGGGGGACCCAGTACTTC.